This T cell receptor beta chain was obtained from a study of CD8+CD57+ T cells in acquired aplastic anemia. Patients sequenced had flow cytometry evidence of CD8+CD57+ cell expansion. Germline assignment: CDR1 DFQATT and CDR2 SNEGSKA (reference sequence). The J segment lost 8 bases and the V segment lost 6 bases, leaving 7 bases of the junction unmatched. The CDR3 runs to 14 residues. TCR beta VDJ and CDR3 profiles were obtained from a genomic DNA template. TCRdb re-called the reads with MiXCR, one entry per CDR3 protein. In the table there are some 200,000 distinct CDR3 sequences, 48% of which are singletons.

What was sequenced was sorted CD4+, CD8+, or CD8+CD57+ T cells (not recorded which) from PBMCs. This clonotype was obtained from a human donor with aplastic anemia. This chain connects TRBV20-1 to TRBJ2-1, with 13 positions matching TRBD2. The CDR3 loop is CSARRGLAGYEQFF. As DNA, the CDR3 is TGCAGTGCCCGGAGGGGACTAGCGGGATATGAGCAGTTCTTC.